Following are 23 T cell receptor beta chains from one sample sequenced in a study of radiation and T cells in renal cell carcinoma (TCRdb year 2020). The library came from the immunoSEQ multiplex PCR assay. Held by TCRdb, this immuneACCESS table contains in-frame sequences only and omits some clones. Under half of the omission traces to an unresolved V gene where checked; the cause of the rest is unknown. The sample table lists roughly 130,000 clones, more than 70% of them with a count of one. The ten largest clones take up more than 10% of the sample. The label giving this sample's time point can be read as: baseline pretreatment blood. The treatment or condition tag for this specimen amounts to: 15 Gy SBRT to primary tumor, nephrectomy 4 weeks later. The sample consisted of blood, taken from a patient whose treatment included radiotherapy and nephrectomy. The source of these receptors is a woman between 50 and 59 years old with renal cell carcinoma.

The rearrangement joins TRBV5-1 to TRBJ2-7; D is ambiguous. Germline V gene sequence: CDR1 SGHRS, CDR2 YFSETQ. The CDR3 runs to 14 residues. V was cut by 1 base and J by 6 bases, with 14 bases left in between. The DNA of the CDR3 is TGCGCCAGCAGCTTGTCAAGCCTTTCGGGCGAGCAGTACTTC. Translated, it gives CASSLSSLSGEQYF.

The genes are TRBV19 and TRBJ1-1; possible D gene TRBD1, 6 bases. CDR3 length: 17 amino acids. Germline V gene lookup returns CDR1 LNHDA and CDR2 SQIVND (reference sequence). Trimming took 2 bases from V and 1 from J, leaving 17 bases between them. This CDR3 reads CASSIISGGYENTEAFF. Here the CDR3 DNA reads TGTGCCAGTAGTATAATCTCGGGGGGCTACGAGAACACTGAAGCTTTCTTT.

V and J are TRBV9 and TRBJ2-7, with a weak D call TRBD2 (5 bases). Germline loops: CDR1 SGDLS, CDR2 YYNGEE. V lost 2 bases and J 3 bases, leaving 15 bases between the germline ends. The CDR3 runs 15 residues. CDR3 DNA sequence: TGTGCCAGCAGCGTGCATGGGCAGGAGGTCTACGAGCAGTACTTC. Translation gives CASSVHGQEVYEQYF.

The chain's CDR3 is CAWSRQGGGYTF. The CDR3 coding sequence is TGTGCCTGGAGTAGGCAGGGCGGTGGCTACACCTTC. The V gene is TRBV30, the J gene TRBJ1-2; possibly TRBD1 for D (5 bases). Trimming stripped 2 bases from V and 7 bases from J, with 11 bases between. The CDR3 spans 12 residues. Germline CDR1 reads GTSNPN; CDR2 reads SVGIG (reference sequence).

The J gene is TRBJ2-2, the V gene TRBV6-5; 10 positions match TRBD1. Per germline, CDR1 MNHEY and CDR2 SVGAGI. The V and J ends lost 6 bases and 6 bases, in that order; junction bases with no gene match: 4. This CDR3 region has 14 residues. The CDR3 coding sequence is TGTGCCAGCAGGGGGACAGGGGAGCCCGGGGAGCTGTTTTTT. This gives the protein CASRGTGEPGELFF.

The chain carries TRBV18 and TRBJ2-7; TRBD2 aligns across 7 bases. The germline gives CDR1 KGHSH, CDR2 LQKENI. V shed 2 bases, J shed 1 base, and the junction held 5 bases outside the gene matches. This CDR3 is built from 15 residues. The CDR3 DNA reads TGTGCCAGCTCACCAGAAGGAGCGGGGTCCTACGAGCAGTACTTC. Amino acid sequence: CASSPEGAGSYEQYF. Full variable domain (rest looked up from reference TRBV18 and TRBJ2-7): NAGVMQNPRHLVRRRGQEARLRCSPMKGHSHVYWYRQLPEEGLKFMVYLQKENIIDESGMPKERFSAEFPKEGPSILRIQQVVRGDSAAYFCASSPEGAGSYEQYFGPGTRLTVT.

On this clone: The same CDR3 can be traced to other DNA sequences in this sample. J is TRBJ1-1 and V is TRBV30; no clear D. The ends were cut back, 8 bases at V and 2 bases at J, with 9 bases in the middle. Germline V gene data show CDR1 as GTSNPN and CDR2 as SVGIG (reference sequence). The CDR3 spans 11 residues. CDR3 DNA sequence: TGTGCCGGTGAACGCAACACTGAAGCTTTCTTT. This encodes CAGERNTEAFF. Combining the CDR3 with reference TRBV30 and TRBJ1-1 gives the whole variable domain SQTIHQWPATLVQPVGSPLSLECTVEGTSNPNLYWYRQAAGRGLQLLFYSVGIGQISSEVPQNLSASRPQDRQFILSSKKLLLSDSGFYLCAGERNTEAFFGQGTRLTVV.

The CDR3, as DNA: TGTGCCAGCAGCACTTCGGACGTCTCCTACGAGCAGTACTTC. Translation gives CASSTSDVSYEQYF. The rearrangement joins TRBV5-4 to TRBJ2-7; no reliable D call. The CDR3 has 14 amino acids. V dropped 4 bases and J dropped 0 bases, with 11 bases sitting between them. The germline CDR1 and CDR2 sequences are SGHNT and YYREEE (reference sequence).

This rearrangement joins TRBV14 to TRBJ1-2; D is possibly TRBD1 (5 bases). Trimming stripped 0 bases from V and 4 bases from J, with 21 bases between. Germline V lookup: CDR1 SGHDN, CDR2 FVKESK. CDR3 length equals 18 residues. For the CDR3, the DNA is TGTGCCAGCAGCCAAGAGGGGCACCGAGGACTAGGAAGCTATGGCTACACCTTC. Translating it yields CASSQEGHRGLGSYGYTF.

This clone appeared once. The genes are TRBV5-4 and TRBJ2-7, with a possible D match to TRBD1 (6 bases). The CDR3 has 14 amino acids. Germline V gene lookup returns CDR1 SGHNT and CDR2 YYREEE (reference sequence). Between the trimmed V and J ends, which lost 4 bases and 3 bases, there was a span of 14 bases. This chain's CDR3 is CASSGNEQGYEQYF. DNA of the CDR3: TGTGCCAGCAGCGGAAACGAACAGGGCTACGAGCAGTACTTC.

This clone is a singleton in its sample. The chain employs TRBV15 and TRBJ2-5; 8 bases line up with TRBD1. The CDR3 runs to 15 residues. Germline CDR1 is LNHNV and CDR2 is YYDKDF (reference sequence). The junction had 9 bases not matched to a gene; V was cut back by 4 bases and J by 5 bases. The CDR3 DNA is TGTGCCACCAGCAATGAGGACAGGGAGGACGAGACCCAGTACTTC. The encoded protein is CATSNEDREDETQYF.

The chain combines TRBV9 with TRBJ1-2; no firm D call. CDR1 and CDR2 (germline): SGDLS, YYNGEE. The length of the CDR3 is 13 residues. Trimming cost V 1 base and J 7 bases, with 11 bases left between them. The CDR3, as DNA: TGTGCCAGCAGCGTAAGTCCCGGGTCTGGCTACACCTTC. It translates to CASSVSPGSGYTF.

The chain carries TRBV4-1 and TRBJ1-4; the D gene is possibly TRBD1 (5 bases). The germline V and J ends were trimmed by 1 base and 5 bases, with 8 bases remaining between them. The CDR3 is 14 amino acids. Germline V CDR1 and CDR2: MGHRA, YSYEKL. CDR3 coding DNA: TGCGCCAGCAGCCAAGTGCCAGGGAATGAAAAACTGTTTTTT. Its protein product is CASSQVPGNEKLFF.

The chain carries TRBV12-5 and TRBJ1-2; D is undetermined. Germline values: CDR1 LGHNT, CDR2 FRNRAP. The ends were cut back, 1 base at V and 5 bases at J, with 14 bases in the middle. The CDR3 is made up of 15 amino acids. In nucleotides, the CDR3 is TGTGCTAGTGGTTTGGCCGGTTTGAAACAGTATGGCTACACCTTC. Protein: CASGLAGLKQYGYTF.

Comment on this clone: A read error may produce the germline difference seen at one junction end. V gene TRBV15 combines with J gene TRBJ2-6, with TRBD1 as a possible D gene (5 bases). Germline CDR1 is LNHNV and CDR2 is YYDKDF (reference sequence). CDR3 length: 15 residues. CDR3 in amino acids: CATSGDSSGANVLTF. CDR3 coding DNA: TGTGCCACCAGCGGAGACAGCTCTGGGGCCAACGTCCTGACTTTC.

The chain recombines TRBV19 with TRBJ1-4; TRBD1 is a possible D gene (6 bases). The CDR3 length is 13 residues. Between the trimmed V and J ends, which lost 7 bases and 8 bases, there was a span of 14 bases. Per the germline V gene, CDR1 is LNHDA and CDR2 is SQIVND (reference sequence). CDR3 DNA sequence: TGTGCCAGTACTTCCAGACAGGACGAAAAACTGTTTTTT. Its translation: CASTSRQDEKLFF.

V gene TRBV7-2 combines with J gene TRBJ2-7, with TRBD2 matching 13 bases. After removal of 5 bases from V and 4 bases from J, the junction contained 8 bases not matched to a gene. The length of the CDR3 is 16 residues. In germline, CDR1 is SGHTA, CDR2 FQGNSA. CDR3 amino acids: CASSRTSGGGLYEQYF. CDR3 sequence (DNA): TGTGCCAGCAGCCGGACTAGCGGGGGAGGCCTTTACGAGCAGTACTTC.

V is TRBV21-1 and J is TRBJ2-1; the table's D call TRBD2 went unverified against the DNA. TRBV21-1 is a pseudogene. The CDR3 runs 16 residues. The CDR3 DNA reads as TGTGCCAGCAGCGTGCATCTAGCGGGGGACTACAATGAGCAGTTCTTC. Translation gives CASSVHLAGDYNEQFF.

The chain has TRBV28 and TRBJ2-7, with TRBD1 matching 10 bases. The length of the CDR3 is 15 residues. Germline V gene data show CDR1 as MDHEN and CDR2 as SYDVKM. The J segment lost 6 bases and the V segment lost 5 bases, leaving 10 bases of the junction unmatched. CDR3 residues: CASSPLRDRGFEQYF. The CDR3 DNA reads TGTGCCAGCAGTCCCCTTAGGGACAGGGGATTCGAGCAGTACTTC.

The chain links TRBV18 to TRBJ1-5; 8 bases match TRBD1. V lost 3 bases to trimming and J lost 6 bases; unmatched junction nucleotides: 4. The CDR3 is 14 amino acids. Germline assignment: CDR1 KGHSH and CDR2 LQKENI. In DNA form, the CDR3 reads TGTGCCAGCTCACCGGGACAGGAGGGTCAGCCCCAGCATTTT. This sequence encodes CASSPGQEGQPQHF.

This clone came up a few times. The chain uses TRBV14 and TRBJ1-1; no clear D. CDR1 SGHDN and CDR2 FVKESK come from the germline V gene. This CDR3 has 15 residues. Trimming stripped 4 bases from V and 0 bases from J, with 12 bases between. The CDR3 here is CASSPQSRMNTEAFF. The CDR3 bases are TGTGCCAGCAGCCCGCAATCAAGGATGAACACTGAAGCTTTCTTT.

The V call is TRBV14, the J call TRBJ1-2, with no clear D. Germline V gene sequence: CDR1 SGHDN, CDR2 FVKESK. The CDR3 is made up of 14 amino acids. V was shortened by 0 bases and J by 3 bases, with 8 bases between the two germline ends. The DNA for the CDR3 is TGTGCCAGCAGCCAAGATCTGATAGACTATGGCTACACCTTC. Translating it yields CASSQDLIDYGYTF.

The CDR3, as DNA: TGCGCCAGCAGCTTGGCCCCCGGGAGGGACACTGAAGCTTTCTTT. Translated, it gives CASSLAPGRDTEAFF. J is TRBJ1-1 and V is TRBV5-1; the D is unclear. The germline V and J ends were trimmed by 0 bases and 3 bases, with 12 bases remaining between them. CDR3 length: 15 amino acids. Germline-derived CDR1 and CDR2 are SGHRS and YFSETQ. The variable domain in full, with the rest retrieved from reference TRBV5-1 and TRBJ1-1, is KAGVTQTPRYLIKTRGQQVTLSCSPISGHRSVSWYQQTPGQGLQFLFEYFSETQRNKGNFPGRFSGRQFSNSRSEMNVSTLELGDSALYLCASSLAPGRDTEAFFGQGTRLTVV.